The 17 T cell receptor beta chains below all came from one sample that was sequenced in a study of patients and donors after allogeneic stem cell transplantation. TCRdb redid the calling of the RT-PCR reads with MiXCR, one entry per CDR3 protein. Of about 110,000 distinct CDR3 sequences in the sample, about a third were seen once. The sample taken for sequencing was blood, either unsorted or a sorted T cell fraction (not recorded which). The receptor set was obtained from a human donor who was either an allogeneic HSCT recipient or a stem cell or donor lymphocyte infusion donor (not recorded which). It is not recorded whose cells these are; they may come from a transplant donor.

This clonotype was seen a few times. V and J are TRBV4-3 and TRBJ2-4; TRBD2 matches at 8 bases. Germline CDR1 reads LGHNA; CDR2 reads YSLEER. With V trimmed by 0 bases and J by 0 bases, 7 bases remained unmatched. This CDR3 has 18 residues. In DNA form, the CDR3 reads TGCGCCAGCAGCCAAGATTTCGGCGGGAGGCTAGCCAAAAACATTCAGTACTTC. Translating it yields CASSQDFGGRLAKNIQYF.

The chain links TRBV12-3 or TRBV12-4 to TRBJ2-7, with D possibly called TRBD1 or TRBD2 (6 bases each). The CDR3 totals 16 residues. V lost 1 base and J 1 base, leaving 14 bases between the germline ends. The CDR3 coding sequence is TGTGCCAGCAGTTTAGTTCGGGGGCAAGGGTCCTACGAGCAGTACTTC. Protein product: CASSLVRGQGSYEQYF.

The CDR3 protein is CAISETSAYEQYF. In DNA, the CDR3 is TGTGCCATCAGTGAGACTAGCGCCTACGAGCAGTACTTC. V usage is TRBV10-3 and J usage is TRBJ2-7, with TRBD2 matching 7 bases. CDR1 and CDR2 from the germline V gene are ENHRY and SYGVKD. The V segment lost 2 bases and the J segment 2 bases; nucleotides outside the gene matches: 0. The CDR3 runs 13 residues.

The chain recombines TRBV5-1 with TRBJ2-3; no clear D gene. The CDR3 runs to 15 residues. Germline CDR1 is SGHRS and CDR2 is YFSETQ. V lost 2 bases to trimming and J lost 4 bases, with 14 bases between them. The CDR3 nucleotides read TGCGCCAGCAGCTTCTCAGGCCCACCTGCAGATACGCAGTATTTT. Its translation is CASSFSGPPADTQYF.

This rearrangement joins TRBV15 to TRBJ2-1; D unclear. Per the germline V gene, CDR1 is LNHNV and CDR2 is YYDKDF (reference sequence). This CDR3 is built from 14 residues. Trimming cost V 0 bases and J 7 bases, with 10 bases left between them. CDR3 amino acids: CATSRDRRPNEQFF. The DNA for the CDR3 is TGTGCCACCAGCAGAGATCGGCGACCAAATGAGCAGTTCTTC.

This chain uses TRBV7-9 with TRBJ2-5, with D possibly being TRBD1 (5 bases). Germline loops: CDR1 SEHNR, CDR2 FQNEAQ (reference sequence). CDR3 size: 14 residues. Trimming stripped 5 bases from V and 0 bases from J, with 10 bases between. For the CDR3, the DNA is TGTGCCAGCAGCCTCCGGACATACCAAGAGACCCAGTACTTC. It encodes CASSLRTYQETQYF.

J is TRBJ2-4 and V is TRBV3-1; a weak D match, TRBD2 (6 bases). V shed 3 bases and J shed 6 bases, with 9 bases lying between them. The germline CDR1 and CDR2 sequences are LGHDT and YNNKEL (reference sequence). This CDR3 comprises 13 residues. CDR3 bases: TGTGCCAGCAGCCAGGCGGGACCAAACATTCAGTACTTC. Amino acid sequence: CASSQAGPNIQYF.

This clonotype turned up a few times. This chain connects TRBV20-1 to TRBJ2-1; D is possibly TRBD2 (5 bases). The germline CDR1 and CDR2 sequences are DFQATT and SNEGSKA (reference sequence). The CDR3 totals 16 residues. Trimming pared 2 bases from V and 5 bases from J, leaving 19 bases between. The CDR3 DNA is TGCAGTGCTAGATCTATGACTATCGCCAATAACAATGAGCAGTTCTTC. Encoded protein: CSARSMTIANNNEQFF.

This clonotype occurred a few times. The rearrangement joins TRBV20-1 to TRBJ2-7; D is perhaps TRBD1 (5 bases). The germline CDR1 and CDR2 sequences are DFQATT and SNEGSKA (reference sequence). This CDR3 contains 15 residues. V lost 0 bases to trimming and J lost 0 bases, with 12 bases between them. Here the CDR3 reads CSARDLYRSSYEQYF. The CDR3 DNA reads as TGCAGTGCTAGAGATCTCTACAGGAGCTCCTACGAGCAGTACTTC.

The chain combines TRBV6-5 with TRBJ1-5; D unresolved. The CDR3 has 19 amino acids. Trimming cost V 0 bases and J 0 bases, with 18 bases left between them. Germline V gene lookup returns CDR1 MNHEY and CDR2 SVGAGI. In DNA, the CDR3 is TGTGCCAGCAGTTACTCGAGGGTAGGCGGTACGGCTAGCAATCAGCCCCAGCATTTT. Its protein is CASSYSRVGGTASNQPQHF.

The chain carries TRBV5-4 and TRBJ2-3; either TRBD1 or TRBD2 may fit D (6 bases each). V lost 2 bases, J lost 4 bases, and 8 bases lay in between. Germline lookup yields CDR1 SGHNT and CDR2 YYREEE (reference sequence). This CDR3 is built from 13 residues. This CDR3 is CASSFGGADTQYF. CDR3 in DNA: TGTGCCAGCAGCTTCGGGGGCGCAGATACGCAGTATTTT.

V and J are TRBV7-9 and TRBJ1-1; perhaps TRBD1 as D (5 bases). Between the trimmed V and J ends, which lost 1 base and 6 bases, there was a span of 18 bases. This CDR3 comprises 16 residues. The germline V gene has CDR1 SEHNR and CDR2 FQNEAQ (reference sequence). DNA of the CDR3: TGTGCCAGCAGCTTAGGAGTGGTCAGGGATGCCTCTGAAGCTTTCTTT. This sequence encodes CASSLGVVRDASEAFF.

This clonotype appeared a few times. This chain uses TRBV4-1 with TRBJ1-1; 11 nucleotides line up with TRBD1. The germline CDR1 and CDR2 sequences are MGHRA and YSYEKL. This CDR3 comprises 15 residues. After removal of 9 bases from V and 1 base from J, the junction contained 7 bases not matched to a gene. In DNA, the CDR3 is TGCGCCAGTCGGGACAGGGGGACCCCGAACACTGAAGCTTTCTTT. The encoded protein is CASRDRGTPNTEAFF.

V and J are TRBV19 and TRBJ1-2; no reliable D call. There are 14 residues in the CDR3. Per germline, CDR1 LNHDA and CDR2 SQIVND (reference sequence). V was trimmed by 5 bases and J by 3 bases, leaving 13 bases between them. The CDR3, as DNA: TGTGCCAGTAGTTACCGTTTTACCGACTATGGCTACACCTTC. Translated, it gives CASSYRFTDYGYTF.

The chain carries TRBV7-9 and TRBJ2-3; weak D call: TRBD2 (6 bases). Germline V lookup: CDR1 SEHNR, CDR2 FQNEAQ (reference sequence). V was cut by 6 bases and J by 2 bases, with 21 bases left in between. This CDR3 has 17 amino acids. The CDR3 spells CASSLPSLRDFTDTQYF. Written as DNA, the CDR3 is TGTGCCAGCAGTCTCCCATCTCTTCGGGACTTCACAGATACGCAGTATTTT.

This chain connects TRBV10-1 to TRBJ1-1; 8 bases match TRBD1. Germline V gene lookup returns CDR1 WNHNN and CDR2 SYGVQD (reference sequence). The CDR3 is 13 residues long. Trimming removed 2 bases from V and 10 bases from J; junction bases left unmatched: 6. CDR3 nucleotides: TGCGCCAGCAGTGAGGGGGACAGGATGAGAGCTTTCTTT. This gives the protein CASSEGDRMRAFF.

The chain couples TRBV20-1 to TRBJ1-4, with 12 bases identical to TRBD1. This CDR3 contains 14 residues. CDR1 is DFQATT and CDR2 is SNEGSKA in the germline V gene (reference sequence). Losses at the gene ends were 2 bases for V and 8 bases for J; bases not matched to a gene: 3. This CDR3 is CSARPGTGGEKLFF. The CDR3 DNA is TGCAGTGCTAGACCCGGGACAGGGGGCGAAAAACTGTTTTTT.